What follows are 23 T cell receptor beta chains derived from one specimen sequenced in a study of blood T cell repertoires in COVID-19. The assay was immunoSEQ multiplex PCR, and TCRdb's table has in-frame clones only and misses some. The data contain 150,000 to 200,000 clones, around nine tenths of them singletons. The material sequenced was peripheral blood. Source of these receptors: a man aged 18 to 29 with active or convalescent COVID-19.

The chain links TRBV7-9 to TRBJ2-5, with unresolved D. CDR3 length equals 12 residues. The ends were cut back, 5 bases at V and 9 bases at J, with 13 bases in the middle. Germline V lookup: CDR1 SEHNR, CDR2 FQNEAQ (reference sequence). CDR3 in DNA: TGTGCCAGCAGCCGAGACCCAGGCTCCCAGTACTTC. Its translation: CASSRDPGSQYF.

The chain has TRBV5-1 and TRBJ1-2, with 7 bases matching TRBD1. The CDR3 sequence is 14 residues long. Germline V gives CDR1 SGHRS, CDR2 YFSETQ. J gave up 3 bases and V 6 bases, and 8 bases lay outside the gene matches. CDR3 DNA sequence: TGCGCCAGCACCCAAACAACAGGGGACTATGGCTACACCTTC. Protein sequence: CASTQTTGDYGYTF.

The chain uses TRBV5-5 and TRBJ2-2; 7 bases fit TRBD2. This CDR3 comprises 15 residues. The V and J ends lost 0 bases and 5 bases, in that order; junction bases with no gene match: 4. Germline V gives CDR1 SGHKS, CDR2 YYEKEE (reference sequence). CDR3 in DNA: TGTGCCAGCAGCTTGGTTCTAGCGGAGACCGGGGAGCTGTTTTTT. Its translation is CASSLVLAETGELFF.

J is TRBJ1-3 and V is TRBV18; 8 bases align to TRBD1. CDR1 is KGHSH and CDR2 is LQKENI in the germline V gene. The ends lost 6 bases at V and 8 bases at J; junction bases unmatched: 9. This CDR3 spans 14 amino acids. CDR3 region: CASSPDRGPYTIYF. As DNA, the CDR3 is TGTGCCAGCTCCCCAGACAGGGGACCGTACACCATATATTTT.

The chain employs TRBV6-2 or TRBV6-3 and TRBJ1-1, with D perhaps TRBD1 (6 bases). From germline, CDR1 is MNHEY and CDR2 SVGEGT. The CDR3 sequence is 17 residues long. V dropped 6 bases and J dropped 3 bases, with 23 bases sitting between them. The CDR3 loop is CASSRGQFGARDTEAFF. CDR3 sequence (DNA): TGTGCCAGCAGCAGAGGACAGTTTGGGGCGCGTGACACTGAAGCTTTCTTT.

This clone was picked up one time. The chain carries TRBV5-1 and TRBJ1-1; weak D call: TRBD1 (5 bases). Germline loops: CDR1 SGHRS, CDR2 YFSETQ. The CDR3 loop spans 15 amino acids. The germline V and J ends were trimmed by 7 bases and 0 bases, with 16 bases remaining between them. Here the CDR3 reads CASRGGQGVNTEAFF. The CDR3 DNA sequence: TGCGCCAGCCGGGGAGGCCAGGGAGTGAACACTGAAGCTTTCTTT.

The rearrangement uses TRBV19 and TRBJ1-1, with D uncertain. CDR1 is LNHDA, CDR2 SQIVND, per germline (reference sequence). V shed 6 bases and J shed 5 bases, with 10 bases lying between them. This CDR3 has 12 residues. CDR3 sequence: CASSRLETEAFF. CDR3 DNA: TGTGCCAGTAGCAGACTGGAAACTGAAGCTTTCTTT.

The chain employs TRBV7-9 and TRBJ2-3, with TRBD1 identical over 8 bases. V lost 4 bases to trimming and J lost 1 base; unmatched junction nucleotides: 7. The CDR3 has 16 residues. The germline V gene has CDR1 SEHNR and CDR2 FQNEAQ (reference sequence). The CDR3 nucleotides read TGTGCCAGCAGCTACAACCCGGGACAGGGCACAGATACGCAGTATTTT. Its translation is CASSYNPGQGTDTQYF.

This clone came up once. V usage is TRBV28 and J usage is TRBJ1-5, with 9 bases fitting TRBD1. In germline, CDR1 is MDHEN, CDR2 SYDVKM. This CDR3 spans 15 amino acids. The V and J ends lost 6 bases and 7 bases, in that order; junction bases with no gene match: 10. The CDR3 nucleotides are TGTGCCAGCAGGCTTACAGGGGGCGAAAGGCAGCCCCAGCATTTT. Protein sequence: CASRLTGGERQPQHF.

J is TRBJ1-1 and V is TRBV5-1; D ambiguous. In germline, CDR1 is SGHRS, CDR2 YFSETQ. V was pared by 7 bases and J by 0 bases, with 7 bases between. This CDR3 has 12 residues. As DNA, the CDR3 is TGCGCCAGCCGGTCAATGAACACTGAAGCTTTCTTT. It codes for CASRSMNTEAFF.

This clone was observed a single time. The rearrangement links TRBV28 to TRBJ1-1; D remains unclear. The CDR3 extends over 12 amino acids. Germline CDR1 reads MDHEN; CDR2 reads SYDVKM. The V end was cut by 7 bases, the J end by 1 base, with 7 bases between. As DNA, the CDR3 is TGTGCCAGCATAACCAGGAACACTGAAGCTTTCTTT. This gives the protein CASITRNTEAFF.

The chain combines TRBV7-2 with TRBJ2-7; D perhaps matches TRBD1 (6 bases). Germline lookup yields CDR1 SGHTA and CDR2 FQGNSA. The V gene lost 2 bases and the J gene lost 5 bases, with 13 bases spanning the gap. The CDR3 has 14 amino acids. The CDR3 DNA reads as TGTGCCAGCAGCTTACAGGGGACGTTCGACGAGCAGTACTTC. This translates into CASSLQGTFDEQYF.

This clone showed up just once. The chain has TRBV9 and TRBJ2-7, with TRBD1 matching over 8 bases. Germline values: CDR1 SGDLS, CDR2 YYNGEE. After removal of 4 bases from V and 6 bases from J, the junction contained 3 bases not matched to a gene. This CDR3 is built from 12 residues. The CDR3 reads CASSSTGGEQYF. CDR3 DNA sequence: TGTGCCAGCAGCTCCACAGGGGGCGAGCAGTACTTC.

The chain is built from TRBV6-2 or TRBV6-3 and TRBJ1-1; 9 bases line up with TRBD1. The junction had 8 bases not matched to a gene; V was cut back by 5 bases and J by 4 bases. Germline CDR1 MNHEY, CDR2 SVGEGT. This CDR3 is 15 amino acids long. DNA for the CDR3: TGTGCCAGCAGTCGCGCGACAGGGGGGGTCACTGAAGCTTTCTTT. Residues: CASSRATGGVTEAFF.

The chain recombines TRBV24-1 with TRBJ1-2, with no clear D. Germline-derived CDR1 and CDR2 are KGHDR and SFDVKD. Trimming left V 1 base short and J 2 bases short, with 7 bases between. This CDR3 is built from 14 residues. CDR3 sequence: CATSDFSLNYGYTF. CDR3 in DNA: TGTGCCACCAGTGATTTCTCACTAAACTATGGCTACACCTTC.

The chain links TRBV23-1 to TRBJ1-4; TRBD1 agrees at 7 bases. TRBV23-1 is noted as an ORF with a role that remains uncertain. The length of the CDR3 is 15 residues. V lost 6 bases to trimming and J lost 0 bases; unmatched junction nucleotides: 4. The CDR3 region is CASRAGGATNEKLFF. CDR3 DNA: TGCGCCAGCAGGGCAGGGGGAGCAACTAATGAAAAACTGTTTTTT.

V is TRBV6-6 and J is TRBJ2-7; 7 nucleotides line up with TRBD1. Germline CDR1 MNHNY, CDR2 SVGAGI (reference sequence). Trimming removed 5 bases from V and 6 bases from J; junction bases left unmatched: 7. The CDR3 is 13 residues long. The DNA of the CDR3 is TGTGCCAGCAGTGTTACAGGGGCGAGCGAGCAGTACTTC. It is translated as CASSVTGASEQYF.

This CDR3 is CATSRRTGSGANVLTF. In nucleotides, the CDR3 is TGTGCCACCAGCCGTCGGACAGGGTCTGGGGCCAACGTCCTGACTTTC. The chain uses TRBV15 and TRBJ2-6; 8 bases are a match to TRBD1. The V gene's germline CDR1 is LNHNV and CDR2 YYDKDF (reference sequence). The CDR3 contains 16 residues. The junction had 4 bases not matched to a gene; V was cut back by 5 bases and J by 1 base.

The chain recombines TRBV28 with TRBJ2-7, with TRBD2 matching 16 bases. Germline CDR1 reads MDHEN; CDR2 reads SYDVKM. The length of the CDR3 is 19 residues. V shed 5 bases, J shed 7 bases, and the junction held 17 bases outside the gene matches. CDR3 sequence reads: CASSDPPGTSGGALGEQYV. CDR3 in DNA: TGTGCCAGCAGTGACCCCCCCGGGACTAGCGGGGGGGCTCTTGGAGAGCAGTACGTC.

In DNA, the CDR3 is TGTGCCAGCGCCCTGGGGGGGTGGTCCTACCAAGAGACCCAGTACTTC. Encoded protein: CASALGGWSYQETQYF. V is TRBV7-9 and J is TRBJ2-5; 7 nucleotides align to TRBD2. The V segment lost 8 bases and the J segment 0 bases; nucleotides outside the gene matches: 12. The CDR3 runs to 16 residues. CDR1 is SEHNR, CDR2 FQNEAQ, per germline (reference sequence).

The chain is built from TRBV5-1 and TRBJ2-7; maybe TRBD1 (6 bases). The V end lost 0 bases, the J end lost 4 bases, and 14 bases lay between the germline ends. Per the germline V gene, CDR1 is SGHRS and CDR2 is YFSETQ. This CDR3 contains 15 residues. In DNA, the CDR3 is TGCGCCAGCAGCTTGGAGGCAGGGGCTGGGTACGAGCAGTACTTC. It translates to CASSLEAGAGYEQYF.

The genes are TRBV9 and TRBJ2-1, with TRBD2 identical over 13 bases. The CDR3 loop spans 15 amino acids. CDR1 is SGDLS, CDR2 YYNGEE, per germline. Trimming took 3 bases from V and 15 from J; bases not matched to a gene: 12. For the CDR3, the DNA is TGTGCCAGCAGCGCCGGACTAGCGGGAGCCGCCGGGAGGTTCTTC. Translating it yields CASSAGLAGAAGRFF. Full variable domain (rest looked up from reference TRBV9 and TRBJ2-1): DSGVTQTPKHLITATGQRVTLRCSPRSGDLSVYWYQQSLDQGLQFLIQYYNGEERAKGNILERFSAQQFPDLHSELNLSSLELGDSALYFCASSAGLAGAAGRFFGPGTRLTVL.

This chain joins TRBV10-2 and TRBJ2-5; tentatively, D is TRBD2 (5 bases). Between the trimmed V and J ends, which lost 3 bases and 7 bases, there was a span of 15 bases. CDR3 length: 14 amino acids. Germline V gene lookup returns CDR1 WSHSY and CDR2 SAAADI. CDR3 region: CASSDRVMGRTQYF. CDR3 coding DNA: TGCGCCAGCAGTGATAGGGTAATGGGGAGGACCCAGTACTTC.